This is a list of T cell receptor beta chains from one sample in a study of cytomegalovirus exposure and HLA in healthy donors. Using immunoSEQ multiplex PCR, the repertoire was profiled, and TCRdb retains in-frame clones only, with some absent. The top ten hold roughly 3.2% of the sample, which has 85,000 to 100,000 clones, under 65% seen once. Sequenced input: PBMCs. These receptors all stem from a man between 60 and 75 years old in good health and CMV-seronegative. Each CDR3 is given with its conserved first and last residue. Size tells how often a clone was seen (once, few, many) or the class of an expanded clone, and some rows leave it out.

clone size: NA; V gene: TRBV7-2; CDR3 protein: CASSSTHSRDRDNYGYTF
clone size: NA; V gene: TRBV18; CDR3 protein: CASSPTGTGPSGNTIYF
clone size: NA; V gene: TRBV6-6; CDR3 protein: CASSDWGGAGTQYF
clone size: few; V gene: TRBV5-1; CDR3 protein: CASSLSSGIIIGSNEQFF
clone size: NA; V gene: TRBV5-6; CDR3 protein: CASSSRGPLAEAFF
clone size: NA; V gene: TRBV2; CDR3 protein: CASRTSGGGEQFF
clone size: NA; V gene: TRBV4-1; CDR3 protein: CASSQRYRLAGSSYEQYF
clone size: NA; V gene: TRBV19; CDR3 protein: CASAANYNEQFF
clone size: NA; V gene: TRBV6-1; CDR3 protein: CASSRTDRAIQPQHF
clone size: NA; V gene: TRBV19; CDR3 protein: CASSGTGSYGYTF
clone size: few; V gene: TRBV6-5; CDR3 protein: CASSYLSQNYGYTF
clone size: NA; V gene: TRBV29-1; CDR3 protein: CSVDRVSNYGYTF
clone size: NA; V gene: TRBV6-1; CDR3 protein: CASSDRDSINQPQHF
clone size: NA; V gene: TRBV18; CDR3 protein: CASSQTGTGFRDNEQFF
clone size: NA; V gene: TRBV5-1; CDR3 protein: CASSLGDREETGELFF
clone size: NA; V gene: TRBV7-2; CDR3 protein: CASSEGQSSNQPQHF
clone size: few; V gene: TRBV28; CDR3 protein: CASSLSGLAGTSTDTQYF
clone size: NA; V gene: TRBV6-5; CDR3 protein: CALKGRSVYYEQYF
clone size: NA; V gene: TRBV19; CDR3 protein: CATSDRVSGANVLTF
clone size: NA; V gene: TRBV28; CDR3 protein: CASETSGNTIYF
clone size: NA; V gene: TRBV5-1; CDR3 protein: CASSLVRVGTIPRGTDTQYF
clone size: NA; V gene: TRBV18; CDR3 protein: CASSPSGLAGANEQFF
clone size: NA; V gene: TRBV29-1; CDR3 protein: CSATGQSNQPQHF
clone size: NA; V gene: TRBV5-1; CDR3 protein: CASKENSGGGELFF
clone size: NA; V gene: TRBV7-9; CDR3 protein: CASSLDSGRRNEQFF
clone size: few; V gene: TRBV27; CDR3 protein: CASSFLEATFTDNYGYTF
clone size: few; V gene: TRBV28; CDR3 protein: CASSPGDRGRTGANVLTF
clone size: NA; V gene: TRBV29-1; CDR3 protein: CSVLYQTSGRTYEQYF
clone size: NA; V gene: TRBV4-1; CDR3 protein: CASSQDPGARTDTQYF
clone size: few; V gene: TRBV10-1; CDR3 protein: CASSPRTGSYNEQFF
clone size: NA; V gene: TRBV5-6; CDR3 protein: CASSPGLAGYYNEQFF
clone size: once; V gene: TRBV11-3; CDR3 protein: CASSHLAGQGEQFF
clone size: few; V gene: TRBV6-5; CDR3 protein: CASSYETSGRRTQYF
clone size: NA; V gene: TRBV25-1; CDR3 protein: CASRDRGLSEQYF
clone size: few; V gene: TRBV9; CDR3 protein: CASSAGTSRPYEQYF
clone size: NA; V gene: TRBV6-5; CDR3 protein: CASGQGGLGHYGYTF
clone size: NA; V gene: TRBV5-1; CDR3 protein: CASSPGIAGNQETQYF
clone size: NA; V gene: TRBV13; CDR3 protein: CASSLRGFTDTQYF
clone size: few; V gene: TRBV6-6; CDR3 protein: CASNDRGDTEAFF
clone size: NA; V gene: TRBV19; CDR3 protein: CASSISDRDNRGKTEAFF
clone size: NA; V gene: TRBV12-5; CDR3 protein: CASGFGQVDNSPLHF
clone size: NA; V gene: TRBV15; CDR3 protein: CATSRGSTEETQYF
clone size: few; V gene: TRBV15; CDR3 protein: CATSRDAGRSYF
clone size: NA; V gene: TRBV23-1; CDR3 protein: CASSQSGGALSGGHGSNTGELFF